The next 20 T cell receptor beta chains were all read from a single sample in a study of blood T cell repertoires in COVID-19. Repertoires were generated with immunoSEQ multiplex PCR, while TCRdb's copy carries only in-frame clones and drops some. The data contain 13,000 or so clones, 72% of them seen just once; the ten biggest clones take up roughly 9.1%. Sequenced material: peripheral blood. The receptors stem from a man in his 60s with COVID-19, enrolled during active disease.

The rearrangement links TRBV6-1 to TRBJ1-5; D is possibly TRBD1 (6 bases). The CDR3 consists of 17 residues. V gave up 2 bases and J gave up 4 bases, with 18 bases separating them. From germline, CDR1 is MNHNS and CDR2 SASEGT. CDR3 sequence reads: CASSERVLQGFNQPQHF. Written as DNA, the CDR3 is TGTGCCAGCAGTGAAAGGGTCCTACAGGGCTTTAATCAGCCCCAGCATTTT.

This sequence joins TRBV18 and TRBJ2-5, with TRBD1 matching over 8 bases. Germline-derived CDR1 and CDR2 are KGHSH and LQKENI. After removal of 1 base from V and 5 bases from J, the junction contained 6 bases not matched to a gene. This CDR3 contains 15 residues. The CDR3 spells CASSPQTGARETQYF. CDR3 sequence (DNA): TGTGCCAGCTCACCACAGACAGGGGCACGGGAGACCCAGTACTTC.

V usage is TRBV7-8 and J usage is TRBJ2-3; 8 bases are shared with TRBD2. V trimming: 2 bases; J trimming: 1 base; junction bases outside the gene matches: 8. Germline V gene data show CDR1 as SGHVS and CDR2 as FQNEAQ. The CDR3 is 17 residues long. CDR3 in amino acids: CASSLFPAGAGTDTQYF. The CDR3 region has the DNA TGTGCCAGCAGCTTATTCCCAGCGGGGGCCGGCACAGATACGCAGTATTTT.

J is TRBJ2-5 and V is TRBV5-1, with TRBD1 matching over 7 bases. CDR3 length: 13 residues. Germline CDR1 reads SGHRS; CDR2 reads YFSETQ. J gave up 0 bases and V 7 bases, and 3 bases lay outside the gene matches. CDR3 nucleotides: TGCGCCAGCGCCAGGGGGTACCAAGAGACCCAGTACTTC. Translated, it gives CASARGYQETQYF. The full variable domain, its missing parts supplied by reference TRBV5-1 and TRBJ2-5, is KAGVTQTPRYLIKTRGQQVTLSCSPISGHRSVSWYQQTPGQGLQFLFEYFSETQRNKGNFPGRFSGRQFSNSRSEMNVSTLELGDSALYLCASARGYQETQYFGPGTRLLVL.

V is TRBV7-3 and J is TRBJ2-4; TRBD1 aligns across 8 bases. With V trimmed by 4 bases and J by 6 bases, 11 bases remained unmatched. This CDR3 contains 16 residues. The germline V gene has CDR1 SGHTA and CDR2 FQGTGA. The chain's CDR3 is CASSSGQGLDGNIQYF. CDR3 DNA: TGTGCCAGCAGCTCAGGACAGGGCCTGGATGGAAACATTCAGTACTTC.

This clone is large (0.1 to 1%) within its sample. The rearrangement uses TRBV11-2 and TRBJ2-3; D might be TRBD1 (6 bases). Germline V gene lookup returns CDR1 SGHAT and CDR2 FQNNGV. With 7 bases removed from V and 5 bases from J, the gap between germline ends came to 16 bases. This CDR3 spans 14 amino acids. The CDR3 here is CASIDRSGEDTQYF. The CDR3 DNA is TGTGCCAGCATCGACAGGTCCGGGGAAGATACGCAGTATTTT.

CDR3 coding DNA: TGTGCCACCAGTGTTGGGGACAGGAACACTGAAGCTTTCTTT. Translated: CATSVGDRNTEAFF. The rearrangement links TRBV24-1 to TRBJ1-1; the match to TRBD1 covers 7 bases. Germline lookup yields CDR1 KGHDR and CDR2 SFDVKD. The CDR3 covers 14 residues. Trimming at V came to 5 bases and at J to 1 base, leaving 3 bases not matched to a gene.

This rearrangement joins TRBV6-1 to TRBJ2-5; a weak D match, TRBD2 (5 bases). The V and J ends lost 3 bases and 5 bases respectively, with 13 bases between them. The CDR3 extends over 14 amino acids. The germline V gene has CDR1 MNHNS and CDR2 SASEGT. As DNA, the CDR3 is TGTGCCAGCAGTGATGACTCTAGCTGGGAGACCCAGTACTTC. This gives the protein CASSDDSSWETQYF.

This clone was observed a few times. The chain joins TRBV27 to TRBJ2-3; TRBD2 matches at 9 bases. Germline values: CDR1 MNHEY, CDR2 SMNVEV (reference sequence). The J segment lost 4 bases and the V segment lost 10 bases, leaving 15 bases of the junction unmatched. The CDR3 spans 16 residues. The CDR3 protein is CATQRLAGWGADTQYF. The CDR3 bases are TGTGCCACTCAACGCCTAGCGGGATGGGGAGCAGATACGCAGTATTTT.

The genes are TRBV27 and TRBJ1-1, with 10 bases lining up with TRBD1. Germline V lookup: CDR1 MNHEY, CDR2 SMNVEV (reference sequence). The CDR3 totals 15 residues. J lost 1 base, V lost 6 bases, and 5 bases had no gene match. The DNA of the CDR3 is TGTGCCAGCAGACAGACAGGGGGCTGGAACACTGAAGCTTTCTTT. This translates into CASRQTGGWNTEAFF.

In its sample, this clone was seen a few times. The chain couples TRBV6-5 to TRBJ2-7, with D possibly being TRBD2 (5 bases). The V and J ends lost 0 bases and 5 bases respectively, with 14 bases between them. The CDR3 has 15 amino acids. CDR1 and CDR2 (germline): MNHEY, SVGAGI. The CDR3 DNA reads as TGTGCCAGCAGTTACTCGTTGAGGGTTTTGGACGAGCAGTACTTC. Amino acids: CASSYSLRVLDEQYF.

The CDR3 DNA sequence: TGCAGCGTTGAAGATGGACTAGCGGAAAGCTCCTACAATGAGCAGTTCTTC. Its protein is CSVEDGLAESSYNEQFF. The chain combines TRBV29-1 with TRBJ2-1; 10 bases match TRBD2. The V gene end was trimmed by 0 bases and the J gene end by 0 bases; junction bases not matched to a gene: 5. In germline, CDR1 is SQVTM, CDR2 ANQGSEA. This CDR3 is 17 amino acids long.

The chain links TRBV19 to TRBJ1-5; D perhaps matches TRBD1 (6 bases). Germline V gene data show CDR1 as LNHDA and CDR2 as SQIVND (reference sequence). Trimming took 6 bases from V and 4 from J, leaving 10 bases between them. This CDR3 has 13 residues. The chain's CDR3 is CASRGTGNQPQHF. For the CDR3, the DNA is TGTGCCAGTAGGGGAACAGGGAATCAGCCCCAGCATTTT.

The J gene is TRBJ1-2, the V gene TRBV7-9; D uncertain. The CDR3 extends over 15 amino acids. The V and J ends lost 1 base and 6 bases respectively, with 15 bases between them. The germline CDR1 and CDR2 sequences are SEHNR and FQNEAQ (reference sequence). CDR3 in amino acids: CASSLEADSSNGYTF. Here the CDR3 DNA reads TGTGCCAGCAGCTTAGAAGCCGATTCATCTAATGGCTACACCTTC. The variable domain in full, with the rest retrieved from reference TRBV7-9 and TRBJ1-2, is DTGVSQNPRHKITKRGQNVTFRCDPISEHNRLYWYRQTLGQGPEFLTYFQNEAQLEKSRLLSDRFSAERPKGSFSTLEIQRTEQGDSAMYLCASSLEADSSNGYTFGSGTRLTVV.

The V call is TRBV19, the J call TRBJ2-5, with TRBD2 matching 7 bases. The CDR3 runs to 12 residues. CDR1 and CDR2 from the germline V gene are LNHDA and SQIVND (reference sequence). J lost 14 bases, V lost 1 base, and 7 bases had no gene match. This CDR3 reads CASSIVAGDVYF. For the CDR3, the DNA is TGTGCCAGTAGTATAGTGGCGGGGGACGTTTACTTC.

J is TRBJ2-3 and V is TRBV15, with TRBD2 matching over 7 bases. In germline, CDR1 is LNHNV, CDR2 YYDKDF (reference sequence). This CDR3 has 15 residues. V was pared by 1 base and J by 6 bases, with 7 bases of the junction left unmatched. The CDR3, as DNA: TGTGCCACCAGCAGAGTGGGAGGGTGGGGGGATACGCAGTATTTT. Amino acids: CATSRVGGWGDTQYF.

In this sample, this clone turned up once. The chain recombines TRBV6-5 with TRBJ1-1; a weak D match, TRBD1 (5 bases). Trimming pared 2 bases from V and 3 bases from J, leaving 10 bases between. The CDR3 loop spans 14 amino acids. Germline lookup yields CDR1 MNHEY and CDR2 SVGAGI. Here the CDR3 DNA reads TGTGCCAGCAGTTACACTGGGGCGCACACTGAAGCTTTCTTT. Protein sequence: CASSYTGAHTEAFF.

The chain employs TRBV11-3 and TRBJ2-1; 13 bases match TRBD2. The V gene's germline CDR1 is SGHNT and CDR2 YENEEA. The CDR3 is made up of 15 amino acids. Trimming took 4 bases from V and 6 from J; bases not matched to a gene: 3. DNA of the CDR3: TGTGCCAGCAGCTCCACTAGCGGGAGGGGCAATGAGCAGTTCTTC. This gives the protein CASSSTSGRGNEQFF.

This chain joins TRBV7-6 and TRBJ1-3, with a tentative D call TRBD1 (5 bases). CDR3 size: 17 residues. The V end lost 0 bases, the J end lost 1 base, and 13 bases lay between the germline ends. The V gene's germline CDR1 is SGHVS and CDR2 FNYEAQ. The CDR3 nucleotides are TGTGCCAGCAGCTTAGCGCGGGGTGGGGGATCTGGAAACACCATATATTTT. Translated: CASSLARGGGSGNTIYF.

V is TRBV2 and J is TRBJ2-7; 11 bases fit TRBD2. After removal of 11 bases from V and 6 bases from J, the junction contained 12 bases not matched to a gene. Germline-derived CDR1 and CDR2 are SNHLY and FYNNEI. This CDR3 has 14 amino acids. CDR3 protein: CAGGTGTSGGEQYF. The DNA of the CDR3 is TGTGCCGGGGGTACCGGGACTAGCGGAGGCGAGCAGTACTTC.